One and the same sample provided the 26 T cell receptor beta chains below, sequenced in a study of control samples from healthy donors and cancer patients. The table came from immunoSEQ multiplex PCR; TCRdb's copy has only in-frame clones and leaves some out. The sample has more than 140,000 clones, 90% to 95% seen once. The material sequenced was blood. The receptor set was obtained from a man aged 40-49 years in good health.

The chain carries TRBV5-1 and TRBJ1-4; D not certain. Germline V lookup: CDR1 SGHRS, CDR2 YFSETQ. Trimming took off 3 bases at V and 8 bases at J, with 14 bases between the two ends. The CDR3 has 14 residues. CDR3 amino acids: CASSSPAEQEKLFF. DNA of the CDR3: TGCGCCAGCAGCTCTCCGGCAGAACAAGAAAAACTGTTTTTT.

This sequence joins TRBV7-3 and TRBJ2-3; 11 bases map to TRBD2. Losses at the gene ends were 1 base for V and 3 bases for J; bases not matched to a gene: 0. In germline, CDR1 is SGHTA, CDR2 FQGTGA. This CDR3 has 15 residues. The CDR3 nucleotides read TGTGCCAGCAGCTTAAGACTAGCGGGGACAGATACGCAGTATTTT. This gives the protein CASSLRLAGTDTQYF.

The genes are TRBV27 and TRBJ1-1, with D maybe TRBD1 (5 bases). CDR1 is MNHEY, CDR2 SMNVEV, per germline (reference sequence). The CDR3 runs 12 residues. Trimming took 6 bases from V and 4 from J, leaving 9 bases between them. CDR3 amino acids: CASSTGSTEAFF. In DNA, the CDR3 is TGTGCCAGCAGCACAGGTTCCACTGAAGCTTTCTTT.

The chain couples TRBV6-2 or TRBV6-3 to TRBJ2-3, with 8 bases matching TRBD1. V trimming: 5 bases; J trimming: 2 bases; junction bases outside the gene matches: 12. Germline CDR1 is MNHEY and CDR2 is SVGEGT. The CDR3 has 17 amino acids. The CDR3 DNA reads TGTGCCAGCAGTGACCCCCTCGCACAGGGGGACACAGATACGCAGTATTTT. Residues: CASSDPLAQGDTDTQYF.

This CDR3 is CASLRGQRDSPLHF. The CDR3 bases are TGTGCCAGCCTCAGGGGGCAGCGGGATTCACCCCTCCACTTT. The chain recombines TRBV2 with TRBJ1-6; 8 bases line up with TRBD1. Germline trimming cut 8 bases from V and 8 bases from J; bases unmatched to any gene: 8. There are 14 residues in the CDR3. Germline CDR1 and CDR2: SNHLY and FYNNEI.

The chain combines TRBV30 with TRBJ2-7, with D possibly TRBD1 on 5 matching bases. Between the trimmed V and J ends, which lost 4 bases and 1 base, there was a span of 8 bases. The CDR3 has 12 amino acids. Germline V gives CDR1 GTSNPN, CDR2 SVGIG (reference sequence). The CDR3 nucleotides are TGTGCCTGGAAAGACAGTTCCTACGAGCAGTACTTC. This codes for CAWKDSSYEQYF.

The gene calls are TRBV5-1 and TRBJ2-7, with 9 bases lining up with TRBD1. Germline CDR1 reads SGHRS; CDR2 reads YFSETQ. The CDR3 spans 13 residues. V shed 5 bases, J shed 7 bases, and the junction held 7 bases outside the gene matches. This CDR3 is CASRRTGVREQYF. The CDR3 DNA reads TGCGCCAGCAGACGGACAGGGGTGCGAGAGCAGTACTTC.

This chain uses TRBV19 with TRBJ2-2; the D is unclear. Germline CDR1 and CDR2: LNHDA and SQIVND (reference sequence). With 5 bases removed from V and 3 bases from J, the gap between germline ends came to 10 bases. This CDR3 has 14 amino acids. This CDR3 is CASSRNYDTGELFF. The CDR3 DNA reads TGTGCCAGTAGTCGTAACTACGACACCGGGGAGCTGTTTTTT. Full variable domain (remainder filled in from reference TRBV19 and TRBJ2-2): DGGITQSPKYLFRKEGQNVTLSCEQNLNHDAMYWYRQDPGQGLRLIYYSQIVNDFQKGDIAEGYSVSREKKESFPLTVTSAQKNPTAFYLCASSRNYDTGELFFGEGSRLTVL.

In DNA, the CDR3 is TGTGCCAGCAGCAAGTCGAGGCCGGGACAGGGACCAGATACGCAGTATTTT. This encodes CASSKSRPGQGPDTQYF. The chain joins TRBV21-1 to TRBJ2-3; TRBD1 is the table's D call, not checked against the DNA. TRBV21-1 counts as a pseudogene. The CDR3 length is 17 residues.

This chain connects TRBV19 to TRBJ2-7; D gene unclear. There are 13 residues in the CDR3. The V gene's germline CDR1 is LNHDA and CDR2 SQIVND (reference sequence). Deletions cut 1 base from V and 4 bases from J, with 8 bases between. Here the CDR3 reads CASSIGSGYEQYF. Written as DNA, the CDR3 is TGTGCCAGTAGTATAGGGTCCGGATACGAGCAGTACTTC.

The rearrangement links TRBV6-5 to TRBJ1-4, with TRBD1 identical over 8 bases. The germline V gene has CDR1 MNHEY and CDR2 SVGAGI. The CDR3 runs 15 residues. Trimming at V came to 8 bases and at J to 7 bases, leaving 12 bases not matched to a gene. The CDR3 sequence is CASALTPGGSEKLFF. The CDR3 DNA reads as TGTGCCAGCGCCTTAACCCCAGGGGGCAGTGAAAAACTGTTTTTT.

The chain is built from TRBV5-6 and TRBJ1-2, with 8 bases matching TRBD1. Germline V gene sequence: CDR1 SGHDT, CDR2 YYEEEE. CDR3 length: 19 amino acids. J lost 4 bases, V lost 2 bases, and 19 bases had no gene match. CDR3 loop: CASSFTGWGQASSFYGYTF. CDR3 DNA sequence: TGTGCCAGCAGCTTTACCGGATGGGGACAGGCTTCCTCCTTCTATGGCTACACCTTC.

This chain links TRBV3-1 (or the pseudogene TRBV3-2) with TRBJ2-3, with D maybe TRBD2 (7 bases). Germline V gene sequence: CDR1 LGHDT, CDR2 YNNKEL (reference sequence). This CDR3 region has 18 residues. V shed 0 bases and J shed 2 bases, with 18 bases lying between them. CDR3 coding DNA: TGTGCCAGCAGCCAAGAGAGGTGGGCGGGGGCCGTCACAGATACGCAGTATTTT. Translating it yields CASSQERWAGAVTDTQYF.

The chain carries TRBV15 and TRBJ2-3; the D call may be TRBD1 or TRBD2 (5 bases each). The CDR3 is 17 residues long. Germline V gene lookup returns CDR1 LNHNV and CDR2 YYDKDF (reference sequence). Between the trimmed V and J ends, which lost 0 bases and 2 bases, there was a span of 15 bases. CDR3 residues: CATSRDDGTKITDTQYF. In DNA, the CDR3 is TGTGCCACCAGCAGAGACGACGGGACGAAGATCACAGATACGCAGTATTTT.

CDR3 sequence: CAISEGARGHSYEQYF. CDR3 nucleotide sequence: TGTGCCATCAGTGAGGGGGCCAGAGGGCACTCCTACGAGCAGTACTTC. V usage is TRBV10-3 and J usage is TRBJ2-7; tentatively, D is TRBD1 or TRBD2 (5 bases each). Trimming pared 2 bases from V and 0 bases from J, leaving 14 bases between. Germline loops: CDR1 ENHRY, CDR2 SYGVKD. The CDR3 totals 16 residues.

The genes are TRBV9 and TRBJ2-2; D gene uncertain. This CDR3 has 13 amino acids. The V end was cut by 0 bases, the J end by 5 bases, with 5 bases between. The germline V gene encodes CDR1 SGDLS and CDR2 YYNGEE. The CDR3 protein is CASSVEWTGELFF. DNA for the CDR3: TGTGCCAGCAGCGTAGAGTGGACCGGGGAGCTGTTTTTT.

The chain carries TRBV2 and TRBJ1-4; no clear D gene. The CDR3 is made up of 15 amino acids. The germline V gene has CDR1 SNHLY and CDR2 FYNNEI. Trimming left V 3 bases short and J 8 bases short, with 16 bases between. CDR3 nucleotides: TGTGCCAGCAGTGATTGGTGGGGTAGGGAGGAAAAACTGTTTTTT. Protein sequence: CASSDWWGREEKLFF.

This clone was detected once. This chain connects TRBV6-4 to TRBJ2-1; TRBD2 is a possible D gene (7 bases). V dropped 4 bases and J dropped 2 bases, with 15 bases sitting between them. Per the germline V gene, CDR1 is MRHNA and CDR2 is SNTAGT. The CDR3 sequence is 16 residues long. In nucleotides, the CDR3 is TGTGCCAGCAGTGTGGAGGGGGGGTTTACCTACAATGAGCAGTTCTTC. Translating it yields CASSVEGGFTYNEQFF.

V and J are TRBV3-1 (or the pseudogene TRBV3-2) and TRBJ2-3; 8 bases align to TRBD1. After removal of 3 bases from V and 6 bases from J, the junction contained 8 bases not matched to a gene. CDR1 and CDR2 from the germline V gene are LGHDT and YNNKEL (reference sequence). This CDR3 is 15 amino acids long. As DNA, the CDR3 is TGTGCCAGCAGCCAGAGACAGGGGTGGTCGGATACGCAGTATTTT. Protein sequence: CASSQRQGWSDTQYF.

Notes on this clone: An end of the junction does not agree with germline; a read error may underlie this. This sample also contains other DNA sequences that code for the same CDR3. The chain combines TRBV7-8 with TRBJ1-5, with TRBD1 matching over 7 bases. The CDR3 covers 16 residues. Germline V gene data show CDR1 as SGHVS and CDR2 as FQNEAQ. CDR3: CASSFMEGAGNQPQHF. DNA for the CDR3: TGCGCCAGCAGCTTCATGGAGGGGGCAGGCAATCAGCCCCAGCATTTT.

V gene TRBV19 combines with J gene TRBJ2-2; perhaps TRBD1 as D (6 bases). CDR1 LNHDA and CDR2 SQIVND come from the germline V gene (reference sequence). The CDR3 runs to 16 residues. Trimming removed 5 bases at V and 3 bases at J, with 16 bases between. CDR3: CASSDSGVWDTGELFF. The CDR3 DNA sequence: TGTGCCAGTAGTGATTCAGGGGTTTGGGACACCGGGGAGCTGTTTTTT.

The genes are TRBV21-1 and TRBJ2-7; the table's D call TRBD2 went unverified against the DNA. TRBV21-1 is a documented pseudogene. There are 16 residues in the CDR3. CDR3 sequence reads: CASSPHPSEITYEQYF. The CDR3 nucleotides are TGTGCCAGCAGCCCGCACCCTAGCGAGATCACCTACGAGCAGTACTTC.

The rearrangement joins TRBV6-5 to TRBJ2-5; 12 positions agree with TRBD2. Trimming at V came to 10 bases and at J to 5 bases, leaving 11 bases not matched to a gene. The CDR3 has 15 amino acids. Germline CDR1 is MNHEY and CDR2 is SVGAGI. Here the CDR3 DNA reads TGTGCCACCTGTGCGACTAGCGGGGGCAGGGAGACCCAGTACTTC. It specifies CATCATSGGRETQYF.

The V call is TRBV3-1 (or the pseudogene TRBV3-2), the J call TRBJ2-3, with D uncertain. CDR1 is LGHDT, CDR2 YNNKEL, per germline (reference sequence). V was cut by 0 bases and J by 6 bases, with 4 bases left in between. The CDR3 totals 12 residues. This CDR3 reads CASSQDLDTQYF. CDR3 nucleotides: TGTGCCAGCAGCCAAGACCTCGATACGCAGTATTTT.

The chain links TRBV15 to TRBJ1-4, with 7 bases identical to TRBD1. The junction had 6 bases not matched to a gene; V was cut back by 1 base and J by 7 bases. The CDR3 runs 15 residues. Per the germline V gene, CDR1 is LNHNV and CDR2 is YYDKDF (reference sequence). In DNA form, the CDR3 reads TGTGCCACCAGCAGAGCTACAGGGGTCGGTGAAAAACTGTTTTTT. It specifies CATSRATGVGEKLFF.

The chain couples TRBV5-4 to TRBJ2-7; 7 bases line up with TRBD2. The CDR3 spans 14 residues. Germline CDR1 reads SGHNT; CDR2 reads YYREEE (reference sequence). With V trimmed by 4 bases and J by 2 bases, 6 bases remained unmatched. The CDR3 sequence is CASSPRTSPYEQYF. The CDR3 DNA reads TGTGCCAGCAGCCCTCGGACTAGTCCCTACGAGCAGTACTTC.